Each of the 31 T cell receptor beta chains below was sequenced from the same sample in a study of regulatory T cells in long-lasting Graves disease. Time point noted: newly diagnosed GD, antithyroid drugs for less than 3 months. Isolated PBMC RNA provided the starting material for the TCR library. For TCR beta, libraries came from iRepertoire HTBI primers and Arm-PCR of CDR3 regions. TCRdb analysed the multiplex PCR reads with MiXCR anew, one entry per CDR3 protein. The profile shows 350,000 to 400,000 distinct CDR3 sequences, roughly 15% of them singletons. These data also formed part of another study, on T cells in Graves' hyperthyroidism and ophthalmopathy.

Here the sequenced sample was peripheral blood mononuclear cells (PBMCs), taken at new diagnosis, from a patient treated with antithyroid drugs. These receptors were collected from a woman younger than 35 with Graves disease.

Concerning this clonotype: A read error may account for a junction end that differs from germline. The V and J genes are TRBV6-1 and TRBJ1-6; D uncertain. The germline CDR1 and CDR2 sequences are MNHNS and SASEGT. The CDR3 consists of 13 residues. The CDR3 nucleotides read TGTGCCAGCAGCCCCCTAGAACACCGCGCCGGGTTTTTT. As protein: CASSPLEHRAGFF.

This clonotype was found many times. The chain joins TRBV7-9 to TRBJ1-2; 7 nucleotides agree with TRBD1. CDR3 size: 16 residues. Germline lookup yields CDR1 SEHNR and CDR2 FQNEAQ (reference sequence). V lost 5 bases, J lost 7 bases, and 16 bases stayed unmatched. The CDR3 sequence: CASSPGGLGLVSGYTF. In nucleotides, the CDR3 is TGTGCCAGCAGCCCAGGGGGACTCGGGCTGGTTAGTGGCTACACCTTC.

This clonotype has at least ten counts. CDR3 residues: CASSESKVGQFF. CDR3 in DNA: TGCGCCAGCAGTGAGTCGAAGGTTGGGCAGTTCTTC. The chain joins TRBV10-1 to TRBJ2-1; D gene uncertain. The germline CDR1 and CDR2 sequences are WNHNN and SYGVQD (reference sequence). The CDR3 contains 12 residues. V was trimmed by 0 bases and J by 12 bases, leaving 9 bases between them.

The J gene is TRBJ2-7, the V gene TRBV7-9; the D gene is possibly TRBD1 (6 bases). The CDR3 has 13 residues. V lost 5 bases and J lost 7, with 15 bases in between. CDR1 is SEHNR and CDR2 is FQNEAQ in the germline V gene (reference sequence). CDR3 DNA: TGTGCCAGCAGCCCCAGGGGAATCGGGGAGCAGTACTTC. Translated: CASSPRGIGEQYF.

The chain is built from TRBV25-1 and TRBJ2-3, with D maybe TRBD1 (5 bases). With 1 base removed from V and 5 bases from J, the gap between germline ends came to 10 bases. The CDR3 spans 14 residues. The germline CDR1 and CDR2 sequences are MGHDK and SYGVNS. The CDR3 coding sequence is TGTGCCAGCAGTGAATGGCAGGGTATAGATACGCAGTATTTT. Translated: CASSEWQGIDTQYF.

This clonotype has a count of ten or more. V and J are TRBV2 and TRBJ2-3, with 12 bases aligning to TRBD2. This CDR3 is built from 14 residues. V gave up 8 bases and J gave up 3 bases; unmatched junction bases: 3. CDR1 SNHLY and CDR2 FYNNEI come from the germline V gene. As DNA, the CDR3 is TGTGCCAGCCTGACTAGCGGGAGTACAGATACGCAGTATTTT. Translated: CASLTSGSTDTQYF.

This clonotype has just one count. The chain uses TRBV2 and TRBJ2-7; 9 bases are shared with TRBD1. V dropped 5 bases and J dropped 5; count of bases not matched to a gene: 10. The CDR3 spans 15 residues. Germline V gives CDR1 SNHLY, CDR2 FYNNEI. CDR3 nucleotides: TGTGCCAGCAGTTTGTCCGGGACAGGGTTCCACGAGCAGTACTTC. Amino acids: CASSLSGTGFHEQYF. The whole variable domain, filled in from reference TRBV2 and TRBJ2-7, reads EPEVTQTPSHQVTQMGQEVILRCVPISNHLYFYWYRQILGQKVEFLVSFYNNEISEKSEIFDDQFSVERPDGSNFTLKIRSTKLEDSAMYFCASSLSGTGFHEQYFGPGTRLTVT.

The V gene is TRBV7-2, the J gene TRBJ2-7, with 7 bases lining up with TRBD1. In germline, CDR1 is SGHTA, CDR2 FQGNSA. CDR3 size: 14 residues. The J segment lost 2 bases and the V segment lost 7 bases, leaving 8 bases of the junction unmatched. The CDR3 is CASTNRGIPYEQYF. In DNA form, the CDR3 reads TGTGCCAGCACCAACAGGGGTATTCCCTACGAGCAGTACTTC.

This clonotype showed up many times. The chain carries TRBV28 and TRBJ1-1; 7 bases match TRBD1. V shed 7 bases and J 4 bases; nucleotides not matched to a gene: 3. The CDR3 length is 12 residues. Germline loops: CDR1 MDHEN, CDR2 SYDVKM. The CDR3 loop is CASTGGPTEAFF. In DNA, the CDR3 is TGTGCCAGCACAGGGGGACCCACTGAAGCTTTCTTT.

This chain links TRBV19 with TRBJ2-3; D may be TRBD2 (5 bases). The germline CDR1 and CDR2 sequences are LNHDA and SQIVND (reference sequence). With 2 bases removed from V and 0 bases from J, the gap between germline ends came to 9 bases. The CDR3 totals 15 residues. CDR3 DNA sequence: TGTGCCAGTAGTATACTTGGGAGTAGCACAGATACGCAGTATTTT. It codes for CASSILGSSTDTQYF.

This clonotype came up a few times. The CDR3: CASRTGTVNSPLHF. DNA of the CDR3: TGTGCCAGCAGAACCGGGACAGTTAATTCACCCCTCCACTTT. The chain recombines TRBV6-1 with TRBJ1-6; TRBD1 agrees at 7 bases. The CDR3 length is 14 residues. V dropped 6 bases and J dropped 6; count of bases not matched to a gene: 5. In germline, CDR1 is MNHNS, CDR2 SASEGT.

This clonotype came up many times. V is TRBV7-2 and J is TRBJ2-3; D is unresolved. V lost 6 bases and J 4 bases, leaving 17 bases between the germline ends. In germline, CDR1 is SGHTA, CDR2 FQGNSA. The CDR3 is made up of 15 amino acids. As DNA, the CDR3 is TGTGCCAGCAGTTCAGACATAACTAAGTCAGATACGCAGTATTTT. Translating it yields CASSSDITKSDTQYF.

This clonotype was detected many times. This sequence joins TRBV29-1 and TRBJ2-1, with D maybe TRBD2 (6 bases). CDR3 length equals 14 residues. Looked up from germline, CDR1 is SQVTM and CDR2 is ANQGSEA. The ends were cut back, 5 bases at V and 0 bases at J, with 11 bases in the middle. The CDR3 region is CSVQLASSYNEQFF. The CDR3 DNA sequence: TGCAGCGTTCAGCTAGCGAGCTCCTACAATGAGCAGTTCTTC.

The chain is built from TRBV5-1 and TRBJ1-2, with D tentatively TRBD1 (6 bases). CDR1 is SGHRS, CDR2 YFSETQ, per germline. V shed 0 bases and J shed 2 bases, with 8 bases lying between them. The CDR3 has 14 amino acids. CDR3: CASSLEGGNYGYTF. In DNA, the CDR3 is TGCGCCAGCAGCTTGGAAGGGGGAAACTATGGCTACACCTTC.

The chain has TRBV27 and TRBJ2-7; 7 nucleotides agree with TRBD1. The CDR3 totals 13 residues. The V segment lost 4 bases and the J segment 5 bases; nucleotides outside the gene matches: 5. Germline lookup yields CDR1 MNHEY and CDR2 SMNVEV (reference sequence). CDR3 bases: TGTGCCAGCAGTTGGGCAGGGGGTAACGAGCAGTACTTC. Protein sequence: CASSWAGGNEQYF.

This clonotype has at least ten counts. The chain has TRBV11-2 and TRBJ2-4, with 10 bases lining up with TRBD2. The trim removed 1 base at V and 12 bases at J, leaving 3 bases unmatched. The CDR3 length is 13 residues. Germline V gene data show CDR1 as SGHAT and CDR2 as FQNNGV. The CDR3 DNA reads as TGTGCCAGCAGCTTAGTAGCGGGGGGCTCTCAGTACTTC. Residues: CASSLVAGGSQYF.

This clonotype was counted at least ten times. The V gene is TRBV4-1, the J gene TRBJ2-1, with D possibly matching TRBD1 (5 bases). V was clipped by 1 base and J by 3 bases, with 10 bases between them. The CDR3 consists of 15 residues. Germline V gene data show CDR1 as MGHRA and CDR2 as YSYEKL. CDR3 sequence: CASSQGQTIYNEQFF. In DNA, the CDR3 is TGCGCCAGCAGCCAAGGACAGACGATCTACAATGAGCAGTTCTTC.

The chain joins TRBV5-1 to TRBJ2-2, with a possible D match to TRBD1 (6 bases). Trimming took off 3 bases at V and 4 bases at J, with 16 bases between the two ends. CDR1 and CDR2 from the germline V gene are SGHRS and YFSETQ. The CDR3 consists of 16 residues. The CDR3 coding sequence is TGCGCCAGCAGCTCGGGACACACTGAGGGCACCGGGGAGCTGTTTTTT. Its translation is CASSSGHTEGTGELFF.

This clonotype was counted a few times. V gene TRBV5-1 combines with J gene TRBJ2-2; TRBD2 aligns across 10 bases. Looked up from germline, CDR1 is SGHRS and CDR2 is YFSETQ. The CDR3 contains 19 residues. The V and J ends lost 4 bases and 2 bases, in that order; junction bases with no gene match: 14. DNA of the CDR3: TGCGCCAGCAGCCCCCCGAGAGGTAGCGGGGGGACAAACACCGGGGAGCTGTTTTTT. It specifies CASSPPRGSGGTNTGELFF.

The rearrangement links TRBV20-1 to TRBJ2-7, with unresolved D. The germline CDR1 and CDR2 sequences are DFQATT and SNEGSKA (reference sequence). V was pared by 4 bases and J by 1 base, with 11 bases between. The CDR3 sequence is 13 residues long. This CDR3 is CSAMSGSSYEQYF. The CDR3 DNA reads as TGCAGTGCTATGTCAGGTTCTTCCTACGAGCAGTACTTC.

V usage is TRBV6-2 or TRBV6-3 and J usage is TRBJ2-3, with 10 bases matching TRBD2. This CDR3 is 15 amino acids long. Germline V CDR1 and CDR2: MNHEY, SVGEGT. Trimming removed 5 bases from V and 6 bases from J; junction bases left unmatched: 8. The CDR3 DNA sequence: TGTGCCAGCAGTCCAACTAGCGGGGCCCCCGATACGCAGTATTTT. This sequence encodes CASSPTSGAPDTQYF.

The chain joins TRBV11-2 to TRBJ2-5; D is unresolved. CDR3 length: 13 amino acids. Looked up from germline, CDR1 is SGHAT and CDR2 is FQNNGV. V lost 1 base to trimming and J lost 14 bases, with 17 bases between them. The CDR3 region is CASSLGVQETLYF. DNA for the CDR3: TGTGCCAGCAGCTTAGGAGTGCAAGAGACCCTATACTTC.

In the case of this clonotype: A junction boundary mismatches the germline segment, possibly from a read error. J is TRBJ1-2 and V is TRBV28; perhaps TRBD1 as D (6 bases). The germline CDR1 and CDR2 sequences are MDHEN and SYDVKM. The CDR3 is 14 residues long. The CDR3 sequence is CASRIRGRAYGHTF. The CDR3 nucleotides are TGTGCCAGCAGGATTCGGGGGCGAGCCTATGGCCACACCTTC.

About this clonotype itself: Just one base apart from a much larger clone, this may be a read error. V usage is TRBV27 and J usage is TRBJ2-3; no reliable D call. The V end was cut by 6 bases, the J end by 4 bases, with 5 bases between. This CDR3 has 11 amino acids. Looked up from germline, CDR1 is MNHEY and CDR2 is SMNVEV (reference sequence). CDR3 region: CASRVADTQYF. In nucleotides, the CDR3 is TGTGCCAGCAGGGTTGCAGATACGCAGTATTTT.

The sample holds many counts of this clonotype. The chain is built from TRBV3-1 and TRBJ2-1, with 7 positions matching TRBD1. The CDR3 sequence is 12 residues long. After removal of 6 bases from V and 6 bases from J, the junction contained 2 bases not matched to a gene. Germline-derived CDR1 and CDR2 are LGHDT and YNNKEL (reference sequence). The CDR3 sequence: CASRYRGNEQFF. The CDR3 DNA reads TGTGCCAGCAGGTACAGGGGCAATGAGCAGTTCTTC.

This clonotype was counted many times. This chain connects TRBV12-3 or TRBV12-4 to TRBJ2-1, with 12 bases fitting TRBD2. J lost 8 bases, V lost 4 bases, and 9 bases had no gene match. The CDR3 is 16 amino acids. CDR3 bases: TGTGCCAGCAGTTCCGTGACTAGCGGGAGTCTGTATGAGCAGTTCTTC. It yields the protein CASSSVTSGSLYEQFF.

This clonotype was seen repeatedly, ten times or more. The chain uses TRBV9 and TRBJ2-1; D possibly corresponds to TRBD1 (6 bases). CDR1 is SGDLS, CDR2 YYNGEE, per germline. This CDR3 has 13 amino acids. Trimming removed 0 bases from V and 8 bases from J, with 9 bases in between. Written as DNA, the CDR3 is TGTGCCAGCAGCGTAGATCCAGGGGATGAGCAGTTCTTC. Protein sequence: CASSVDPGDEQFF.

The V call is TRBV5-4, the J call TRBJ1-1; D uncertain. From germline, CDR1 is SGHNT and CDR2 YYREEE (reference sequence). This CDR3 is 11 amino acids long. Trimming removed 4 bases at V and 7 bases at J, with 8 bases between. The CDR3 reads CASSAAYEAFF. DNA for the CDR3: TGTGCCAGCAGCGCCGCTTATGAAGCTTTCTTT.

The rearrangement joins TRBV6-2 or TRBV6-3 to TRBJ2-5; 14 bases line up with TRBD2. The V segment lost 4 bases and the J segment 2 bases; nucleotides outside the gene matches: 6. CDR3 length equals 17 residues. Germline-derived CDR1 and CDR2 are MNHEY and SVGEGT. The CDR3 sequence is CASSSTSGRARQETQYF. The DNA for the CDR3 is TGTGCCAGCAGTTCGACTAGCGGGAGGGCCAGGCAAGAGACCCAGTACTTC.

Details on this clonotype: Being one base from a much bigger clone, this may be a read error. The conserved closing phenylalanine or tryptophan is absent in this CDR3, likely reflecting a read error. The CDR3 loop reads CASSLATGRNTGELFS. In DNA form, the CDR3 reads TGCGCCAGCAGCTTGGCGACAGGACGTAACACCGGGGAGCTGTTTTCT. The chain combines TRBV5-1 with TRBJ2-2, with a weak D call TRBD1 (6 bases). Trimming stripped 0 bases from V and 2 bases from J, with 11 bases between. CDR3 length: 16 amino acids. From germline, CDR1 is SGHRS and CDR2 YFSETQ.

The chain recombines TRBV12-3 or TRBV12-4 with TRBJ1-2; 10 nucleotides match TRBD1. CDR3 length equals 16 residues. J gave up 7 bases and V 0 bases, and 8 bases lay outside the gene matches. CDR3 sequence reads: CASSLAPVGQGFGYTF. The CDR3 DNA follows: TGTGCCAGCAGTTTAGCCCCGGTGGGACAGGGGTTTGGCTACACCTTC.